This T cell receptor (beta chain) was identified during a study of post-analysis software for immune sequencing data. Study-wide findings and caveats: Patients showed TRBV5-6, TRBV5-1 and TRBV20-1 among five TRBV segments more frequent than in controls.

Points on this clonotype: The antigen remains undetermined.

Tagging with unique molecular identifiers was a feature of the TCR beta cDNA libraries. TCRdb ran MiXCR on the PCR reads and lists one entry per CDR3 protein. This repertoire shows around 700,000 distinct CDR3 sequences, 55% to 60% found once; its top ten account for 11%. Per germline, CDR1 MNHEY and CDR2 SVGEGT. The germline V and J ends were trimmed by 4 bases and 4 bases, with 11 bases remaining between them. The CDR3 sequence is 14 residues long. The rearrangement uses TRBV6-2 or TRBV6-3 and TRBJ2-1; perhaps TRBD2 as D (5 bases). This sequence was found in a girl aged 2-10 years with multiple sclerosis. Sequencing was done on a sample of blood. The CDR3 protein is CASSSHGVYNEQFF. The CDR3 DNA reads TGTGCCAGCAGTTCACACGGGGTTTACAATGAGCAGTTCTTC.